The text below deals with one T cell receptor beta chain. The antigen remains undetermined. Four subsets defined by CD45RA and CD27 were sorted after CD3, CD4, CD8 and live/dead staining. Both TRBC1 and TRBC2 were covered by a beta constant-region primer of two equimolar oligonucleotides. Four rounds of PCR amplified the ligated cDNA using nested alpha and beta constant-region primers plus SP2. TCRdb reanalysed the UMI-ligation and nested PCR reads using MiXCR and keeps one entry per CDR3 protein. Here the sample spans just over 80,000 distinct CDR3 sequences, 9% being singletons. Germline V gene lookup returns CDR1 MNHNS and CDR2 SASEGT. The CDR3 extends over 16 amino acids. Between the trimmed V and J ends, which lost 7 bases and 11 bases, there was a span of 29 bases. This sample was included in a study of naive and memory T cell subsets. The study's findings and limits: In CD4 and CD8 cells, diversity dropped from naive through EMRA.

V and J are TRBV6-1 and TRBJ1-1; D is possibly TRBD1 (6 bases). The receptor was isolated from a human donor in good health. The material sequenced was naive CD8+ T cells from blood. This CDR3 reads CASTSSDPPSWGAAFF. CDR3 bases: TGTGCCAGCACTTCGAGTGACCCTCCCTCCTGGGGGGCGGCTTTCTTT.